A single sample gave rise to the 23 T cell receptor beta chains below, sequenced in a study of CD8 T cells in Susac syndrome. RNA, at about 0.5 to 1 ug, was reverse transcribed with random hexamers. TCRdb processed the immunoSEQ multiplex PCR reads anew with MiXCR; each CDR3 protein has one entry. The sample carries approximately 190,000 distinct CDR3 sequences, nearly 97% recorded once. Sequencing was done on a sample of CD4+ T cells from PBMCs. These TCRs come from a human donor with Susac syndrome.

The rearrangement uses TRBV18 and TRBJ2-1; D not certain. This CDR3 is 11 amino acids long. Trimming stripped 3 bases from V and 9 bases from J, with 6 bases between. Germline V gene sequence: CDR1 KGHSH, CDR2 LQKENI. As DNA, the CDR3 is TGTGCCAGCTCACCTCAAGCTGAGCAGTTCTTC. Protein sequence: CASSPQAEQFF.

The rearrangement links TRBV12-3 or TRBV12-4 to TRBJ2-2, with D perhaps matching TRBD1 or TRBD2 (6 bases each). The CDR3 spans 19 residues. Trimming took off 4 bases at V and 0 bases at J, with 21 bases between the two ends. The DNA for the CDR3 is TGTGCCAGCAGTTCTACTTGGGGGAGGACAGTCTCGAACACCGGGGAGCTGTTTTTT. The encoded protein is CASSSTWGRTVSNTGELFF.

The chain links TRBV5-4 to TRBJ2-2; 8 bases map to TRBD1. There are 15 residues in the CDR3. Germline CDR1 reads SGHNT; CDR2 reads YYREEE (reference sequence). Losses at the gene ends were 4 bases for V and 5 bases for J; bases not matched to a gene: 7. DNA for the CDR3: TGTGCCAGCAGCCCGCAGGGGGCGCGTACCGGGGAGCTGTTTTTT. Its protein product is CASSPQGARTGELFF.

The rearrangement uses TRBV27 and TRBJ2-5; D possibly matches TRBD1 or TRBD2 (5 bases each). Germline CDR1 MNHEY, CDR2 SMNVEV (reference sequence). V gave up 5 bases and J gave up 2 bases, with 12 bases separating them. The CDR3 has 14 amino acids. CDR3 DNA: TGTGCCAGCAGTAGAGGGGCCATTCAAGAGACCCAGTACTTC. It codes for CASSRGAIQETQYF.

This chain connects TRBV25-1 to TRBJ2-6; D is undetermined. The CDR3 loop spans 14 amino acids. With 8 bases removed from V and 4 bases from J, the gap between germline ends came to 12 bases. Germline assignment: CDR1 MGHDK and CDR2 SYGVNS. The CDR3: CASGPSWGANVLTF. Written as DNA, the CDR3 is TGTGCCAGCGGACCGTCGTGGGGGGCCAACGTCCTGACTTTC.

This chain joins TRBV30 and TRBJ2-5; TRBD1 agrees at 9 bases. Trimming removed 0 bases from V and 5 bases from J; junction bases left unmatched: 4. Germline CDR1 GTSNPN, CDR2 SVGIG (reference sequence). This CDR3 has 14 residues. The CDR3 sequence is CAWSVDRGSETQYF. Written as DNA, the CDR3 is TGTGCCTGGAGTGTAGACAGGGGGAGTGAGACCCAGTACTTC.

The chain recombines TRBV2 with TRBJ2-1; 7 bases agree with TRBD1. The J segment lost 3 bases and the V segment lost 7 bases, leaving 6 bases of the junction unmatched. Per the germline V gene, CDR1 is SNHLY and CDR2 is FYNNEI. The CDR3 contains 14 residues. CDR3 nucleotides: TGTGCCAGCAATCGGGACAGCGTCTACAATGAGCAGTTCTTC. This gives the protein CASNRDSVYNEQFF.

The rearrangement uses TRBV11-2 and TRBJ2-1; D may match TRBD1 or TRBD2 (7 bases each). The V end was cut by 4 bases, the J end by 4 bases, with 17 bases between. This CDR3 spans 16 amino acids. CDR1 SGHAT and CDR2 FQNNGV come from the germline V gene. The CDR3 here is CASSSGGLAAYNEQFF. CDR3 nucleotide sequence: TGTGCCAGCAGCTCAGGGGGGCTAGCGGCGTACAATGAGCAGTTCTTC.

The chain carries TRBV6-2 or TRBV6-3 and TRBJ2-4; D is perhaps TRBD1 (6 bases). Germline V lookup: CDR1 MNHEY, CDR2 SVGEGT. CDR3 length equals 15 residues. V lost 2 bases and J 4 bases, leaving 12 bases between the germline ends. In DNA, the CDR3 is TGTGCCAGCAGTTACGGTGACAGGAGGAAAAACATTCAGTACTTC. Translated, it gives CASSYGDRRKNIQYF.

V gene TRBV7-3 combines with J gene TRBJ2-1, with 11 bases fitting TRBD2. The germline V gene encodes CDR1 SGHTA and CDR2 FQGTGA. The trim removed 3 bases at V and 8 bases at J, leaving 6 bases unmatched. CDR3 length: 15 residues. This chain's CDR3 is CASSFRLAGLDEQFF. The CDR3 DNA reads TGTGCCAGCAGCTTTCGACTAGCGGGGCTCGATGAGCAGTTCTTC.

This clonotype was counted between two and nine times. The chain links TRBV11-2 to TRBJ2-3; D ambiguous. With 4 bases removed from V and 2 bases from J, the gap between germline ends came to 10 bases. Germline V gene data show CDR1 as SGHAT and CDR2 as FQNNGV. This CDR3 comprises 14 residues. The CDR3 here is CASSSGLPTDTQYF. The DNA of the CDR3 is TGTGCCAGCAGCTCGGGCCTACCCACAGATACGCAGTATTTT.

The gene calls are TRBV29-1 and TRBJ1-4; D is ambiguous. This CDR3 region has 11 residues. V was clipped by 3 bases and J by 6 bases, with 5 bases between them. CDR1 and CDR2 from the germline V gene are SQVTM and ANQGSEA. The CDR3 sequence is CSVDRDEKLFF. The CDR3 DNA reads TGCAGCGTTGATAGGGATGAAAAACTGTTTTTT.

This chain connects TRBV12-3 or TRBV12-4 to TRBJ1-5, with a tentative D call TRBD1 (6 bases). V gave up 5 bases and J gave up 0 bases, with 11 bases separating them. The CDR3 loop spans 15 amino acids. CDR3 in DNA: TGTGCCAGCAGTCCTACAGGGAATAGCAATCAGCCCCAGCATTTT. The encoded protein is CASSPTGNSNQPQHF.

CDR3 protein: CASSPRSIDTQYF. As DNA, the CDR3 is TGTGCCAGCAGCCCCAGGTCTATTGATACGCAGTATTTT. The chain joins TRBV3-1 to TRBJ2-3; D not resolved. V was clipped by 4 bases and J by 6 bases, with 11 bases between them. CDR1 is LGHDT and CDR2 is YNNKEL in the germline V gene (reference sequence). The CDR3 consists of 13 residues.

CDR3 DNA: TGTGCCTGGAGTCCCCTCGGGGGCTACACCTTC. Protein: CAWSPLGGYTF. The chain carries TRBV30 and TRBJ1-2, with unresolved D. There are 11 residues in the CDR3. V lost 2 bases and J lost 8, with 9 bases in between. CDR1 is GTSNPN and CDR2 is SVGIG in the germline V gene (reference sequence).

The chain couples TRBV6-2 or TRBV6-3 to TRBJ1-2; D gene ambiguous. V lost 0 bases, J lost 1 base, and 6 bases lay in between. The germline V gene has CDR1 MNHEY and CDR2 SVGEGT. The CDR3 is 14 amino acids. CDR3 region: CASSYSMVNYGYTF. The DNA for the CDR3 is TGTGCCAGCAGTTACTCGATGGTTAACTATGGCTACACCTTC.

The genes are TRBV29-1 and TRBJ2-3; 10 bases map to TRBD2. CDR3 length: 14 amino acids. The V gene's germline CDR1 is SQVTM and CDR2 ANQGSEA. The ends lost 5 bases at V and 2 bases at J; junction bases unmatched: 4. CDR3 sequence: CSVPGLAVTDTQYF. The CDR3 DNA reads TGCAGCGTTCCAGGACTAGCGGTCACAGATACGCAGTATTTT.

The V call is TRBV3-1, the J call TRBJ2-3; 8 bases align to TRBD2. CDR1 LGHDT and CDR2 YNNKEL come from the germline V gene (reference sequence). The CDR3 loop spans 14 amino acids. V gave up 3 bases and J gave up 6 bases; unmatched junction bases: 5. The CDR3 spells CASSHGTRWDTQYF. CDR3 DNA sequence: TGTGCCAGCAGCCATGGGACTAGGTGGGATACGCAGTATTTT.

This chain connects TRBV19 to TRBJ1-2, with 9 nucleotides matching TRBD1. Unmatched junction bases numbered 7, after V lost 3 bases and J lost 5 bases. Germline CDR1 and CDR2: LNHDA and SQIVND (reference sequence). The CDR3 is made up of 15 amino acids. CDR3 in amino acids: CASSIQQGATYGYTF. The CDR3 nucleotides are TGTGCCAGTAGTATCCAACAGGGGGCCACATATGGCTACACCTTC.

The chain has TRBV5-1 and TRBJ1-1; D is uncertain. CDR3 length: 13 residues. Trimming removed 1 base from V and 4 bases from J, with 8 bases in between. Germline V gene sequence: CDR1 SGHRS, CDR2 YFSETQ. The CDR3 here is CASSLRDSTEAFF. The CDR3 bases are TGCGCCAGCAGCTTGCGGGATTCCACTGAAGCTTTCTTT.

V gene TRBV27 combines with J gene TRBJ2-7; 11 bases line up with TRBD1. V shed 3 bases and J 3 bases; nucleotides not matched to a gene: 4. CDR3 length: 15 residues. Germline-derived CDR1 and CDR2 are MNHEY and SMNVEV (reference sequence). The CDR3 DNA reads as TGTGCCAGCAGTTTGGGACAGGGGGTATACTACGAGCAGTACTTC. It encodes CASSLGQGVYYEQYF.

This clonotype appeared a few times. This chain connects TRBV30 to TRBJ2-7; unclear D gene. Between the trimmed V and J ends, which lost 5 bases and 0 bases, there was a span of 5 bases. In germline, CDR1 is GTSNPN, CDR2 SVGIG (reference sequence). The CDR3 is 11 amino acids. CDR3 sequence: CAWADSYEQYF. The CDR3 nucleotides are TGTGCCTGGGCTGACTCCTACGAGCAGTACTTC. The full variable domain, with the rest looked up from reference TRBV30 and TRBJ2-7, is SQTIHQWPATLVQPVGSPLSLECTVEGTSNPNLYWYRQAAGRGLQLLFYSVGIGQISSEVPQNLSASRPQDRQFILSSKKLLLSDSGFYLCAWADSYEQYFGPGTRLTVT.

The chain links TRBV7-9 to TRBJ2-4, with D unclear. With 1 base removed from V and 12 bases from J, the gap between germline ends came to 10 bases. The germline V gene encodes CDR1 SEHNR and CDR2 FQNEAQ (reference sequence). This CDR3 contains 12 residues. The CDR3 region is CASSLERSRQYF. DNA for the CDR3: TGTGCCAGCAGCTTAGAGAGGAGCCGTCAGTACTTC.